A selection of T cell receptor beta chains follows, all from one sample in a study of blood T cell repertoires in COVID-19. Only in-frame clones appear in the TCRdb table, and some are missing; sequencing was by immunoSEQ multiplex PCR. The sample holds 220,000 or so clones; around 83% are singletons and the top ten take about 7%. Material: PBMCs or T cells enriched from blood (not recorded which). The receptors stem from a woman in her 40s who had recovered from COVID-19. CDR3s include the opening cysteine and the closing phenylalanine or tryptophan. Each record gives: clone size, D gene, V gene, J gene, CDR3 DNA, CDR3 protein. The D gene is left open where the match is weak. The listing skips clone size in some rows; elsewhere it reads once, few, many or a size class.

clone size: -
D gene: TRBD2
V gene: TRBV29-1
J gene: TRBJ2-1
CDR3 DNA: TGCAGCGTTGTCCCGGGCAGCGGGAGGGCCAACAATGAGCAGTTCTTC
CDR3 protein: CSVVPGSGRANNEQFF

clone size: -
D gene: TRBD2
V gene: TRBV4-1
J gene: TRBJ2-2
CDR3 DNA: TGCGCCAGCAGCCAACCCAGGGGGCTAGCGGGAGGCGCGAACACCGGGGAGCTGTTTTTT
CDR3 protein: CASSQPRGLAGGANTGELFF

clone size: -
D gene: -
V gene: TRBV11-3
J gene: TRBJ1-1
CDR3 DNA: TGTGCCAGCAGCTTACGGGCTGAAGCTTTCTTT
CDR3 protein: CASSLRAEAFF

clone size: -
D gene: TRBD1
V gene: TRBV29-1
J gene: TRBJ1-1
CDR3 DNA: TGCAGCGTGCTTCCGGGACAGGGGAGGGGTGATAACACTGAAGCTTTCTTT
CDR3 protein: CSVLPGQGRGDNTEAFF

clone size: -
D gene: -
V gene: TRBV28
J gene: TRBJ2-7
CDR3 DNA: TGTGCCAGCCGAACAAGCACCAGGGCAAACGAGCAGTACTTC
CDR3 protein: CASRTSTRANEQYF

clone size: -
D gene: TRBD1
V gene: TRBV5-6
J gene: TRBJ1-1
CDR3 DNA: TGTGCCAGCAGCCGGGACAGCCCCGGCTTTCTCGGCATGAACACTGAAGCTTTCTTT
CDR3 protein: CASSRDSPGFLGMNTEAFF

clone size: -
D gene: TRBD2
V gene: TRBV19
J gene: TRBJ2-1
CDR3 DNA: TGTGCCAGTAGTATGTTTGGTTCGGCGGGAGGATGGATTGAGCAGTTCTTC
CDR3 protein: CASSMFGSAGGWIEQFF

clone size: -
D gene: -
V gene: TRBV5-1
J gene: TRBJ1-3
CDR3 DNA: TGCGCCAGCAGCTTGTTGGGCTCCTCTGGAAACACCATATATTTT
CDR3 protein: CASSLLGSSGNTIYF

clone size: -
D gene: TRBD1
V gene: TRBV7-2
J gene: TRBJ2-5
CDR3 DNA: TGTGCCAGCCGCGTGACAGGGGGCGTAGAGACCCAGTACTTC
CDR3 protein: CASRVTGGVETQYF

clone size: -
D gene: -
V gene: TRBV9
J gene: TRBJ2-2
CDR3 DNA: TGTGCCAGCAGCGTAGCGGGCACCGGGGAGCTGTTTTTT
CDR3 protein: CASSVAGTGELFF

clone size: -
D gene: -
V gene: TRBV6-5
J gene: TRBJ2-7
CDR3 DNA: TGTGCCAGCAGTCACAAAAACTCCTACGAGCAGTACTTC
CDR3 protein: CASSHKNSYEQYF

clone size: few
D gene: -
V gene: TRBV19
J gene: TRBJ2-2
CDR3 DNA: TGTGCCAGTAGAATGCAGAACAGCCCGCCCGGGGAGCTGTTTTTT
CDR3 protein: CASRMQNSPPGELFF

clone size: -
D gene: TRBD2
V gene: TRBV12-5
J gene: TRBJ2-1
CDR3 DNA: TGTGCTAGTGGTTCCTATTTAGCGGGAATTCGAAATGAGCAGTTCTTC
CDR3 protein: CASGSYLAGIRNEQFF

clone size: -
D gene: TRBD1
V gene: TRBV11-2
J gene: TRBJ2-3
CDR3 DNA: TGTGCCAGCAGCCTTCAGATGACAGGGATCACAGATACGCAGTATTTT
CDR3 protein: CASSLQMTGITDTQYF

clone size: -
D gene: TRBD1
V gene: TRBV18
J gene: TRBJ2-1
CDR3 DNA: TGTGCCAGCTCAGAGGGACAGACGCCCTACAATGAGCAGTTCTTC
CDR3 protein: CASSEGQTPYNEQFF

clone size: -
D gene: TRBD1
V gene: TRBV4-2
J gene: TRBJ1-2
CDR3 DNA: TGTGCCAGCAGCCAAGGCGCCAGGGGGTTAGAGGGCTACACCTTC
CDR3 protein: CASSQGARGLEGYTF

clone size: -
D gene: -
V gene: TRBV7-9
J gene: TRBJ1-1
CDR3 DNA: TGTGCCAGCAGCTACATGGGCCCTAACACTGAAGCTTTCTTT
CDR3 protein: CASSYMGPNTEAFF

clone size: once
D gene: TRBD1
V gene: TRBV2
J gene: TRBJ1-1
CDR3 DNA: TGTGCCAGCAGTGAAGACAGGGGGATGAACACTGAAGCTTTCTTT
CDR3 protein: CASSEDRGMNTEAFF

clone size: -
D gene: TRBD2
V gene: TRBV30
J gene: TRBJ2-4
CDR3 DNA: TGTGCCTGGACCGGACGGGAGGGCATGAGGGGTAACATTCAGTACTTC
CDR3 protein: CAWTGREGMRGNIQYF

clone size: -
D gene: -
V gene: TRBV28
J gene: TRBJ2-3
CDR3 DNA: TGTGCCAGCAGCCGAGGGACTCGAAATACGCAGTATTTT
CDR3 protein: CASSRGTRNTQYF

clone size: -
D gene: -
V gene: TRBV3-1/TRBV3-2
J gene: TRBJ1-1
CDR3 DNA: TGTGCCAGCAGCCAGATCGGGAACACTGAAGCTTTCTTT
CDR3 protein: CASSQIGNTEAFF

clone size: -
D gene: -
V gene: TRBV7-9
J gene: TRBJ2-1
CDR3 DNA: TGTGCCAGCAGCCCAATTCTACAGTATATCCATGAGCAGTTCTTC
CDR3 protein: CASSPILQYIHEQFF

clone size: once
D gene: TRBD1
V gene: TRBV9
J gene: TRBJ1-2
CDR3 DNA: TGTGCCAGCAGCGTAGGGGGCACAGGGGCACTAACGTATGGCTACACCTTC
CDR3 protein: CASSVGGTGALTYGYTF

clone size: -
D gene: -
V gene: TRBV4-3
J gene: TRBJ1-2
CDR3 DNA: TGCGCCAGCAGCCAAGTGGTAGGGAGCTATGGCTACACCTTC
CDR3 protein: CASSQVVGSYGYTF

clone size: -
D gene: -
V gene: TRBV30
J gene: TRBJ1-1
CDR3 DNA: TGTGCCTGGAGTCGGACAGTGAACACTGAAGCTTTCTTT
CDR3 protein: CAWSRTVNTEAFF

clone size: -
D gene: TRBD2
V gene: TRBV7-2
J gene: TRBJ2-5
CDR3 DNA: TGTGCCAGCAGCTTAGTAGCGGGTGAGATGACCCAGTACTTC
CDR3 protein: CASSLVAGEMTQYF

clone size: -
D gene: -
V gene: TRBV7-9
J gene: TRBJ2-3
CDR3 DNA: TGTGCCAGCAGCATTAGCGCCAGCGTGATAAATACGCAGTATTTT
CDR3 protein: CASSISASVINTQYF

clone size: -
D gene: TRBD1
V gene: TRBV7-2
J gene: TRBJ1-3
CDR3 DNA: TGTGCCAGCAGCTTAGCGACAGGGGTGGGAAACACCATATATTTT
CDR3 protein: CASSLATGVGNTIYF

clone size: -
D gene: TRBD2
V gene: TRBV7-9
J gene: TRBJ2-3
CDR3 DNA: TGTGCCAGCAGCTACCCCCAGGCGGGAGGGCCGTCTCAGTATTTT
CDR3 protein: CASSYPQAGGPSQYF

clone size: -
D gene: -
V gene: TRBV3-1/TRBV3-2
J gene: TRBJ2-5
CDR3 DNA: TGTGCCAGCAGCCTGACAGGAGCTCAAGAGACCCAGTACTTC
CDR3 protein: CASSLTGAQETQYF

clone size: -
D gene: TRBD1
V gene: TRBV6-5
J gene: TRBJ2-7
CDR3 DNA: TGTGCCAGCAGTTACTCGAAAAGGGGGCAGTACGAGCAGTACTTC
CDR3 protein: CASSYSKRGQYEQYF

clone size: few
D gene: TRBD1
V gene: TRBV28
J gene: TRBJ1-2
CDR3 DNA: TGTGCCAGCAGTTCGGACAGGGGGATTTATGGCTACACCTTC
CDR3 protein: CASSSDRGIYGYTF

clone size: -
D gene: TRBD1
V gene: TRBV24-1
J gene: TRBJ1-2
CDR3 DNA: TGTGCCACCAGCCCCCGGGACAGGGGGCTATATGGCTACACCTTC
CDR3 protein: CATSPRDRGLYGYTF

clone size: -
D gene: TRBD2
V gene: TRBV25-1
J gene: TRBJ2-3
CDR3 DNA: TGTGCCAGCTCCCTAGCGGTAAGCACAGATACGCAGTATTTT
CDR3 protein: CASSLAVSTDTQYF

clone size: -
D gene: TRBD1
V gene: TRBV19
J gene: TRBJ1-2
CDR3 DNA: TGTGCCAGTAGTTCTTGGGACAGGGCCGGCTACACCTTC
CDR3 protein: CASSSWDRAGYTF

clone size: few
D gene: -
V gene: TRBV19
J gene: TRBJ1-4
CDR3 DNA: TGTGCCAGTAGTCTAACAGGGAGGGGTAATGAAAAACTGTTTTTT
CDR3 protein: CASSLTGRGNEKLFF

clone size: -
D gene: TRBD2
V gene: TRBV28
J gene: TRBJ2-5
CDR3 DNA: TGTGCCAGCAGCTCCCGAGGTGGCGGGAGGCCCGAGACCCAGTACTTC
CDR3 protein: CASSSRGGGRPETQYF

clone size: -
D gene: TRBD1
V gene: TRBV5-4
J gene: TRBJ1-1
CDR3 DNA: TGTGCCAGCAGCCTAGGACAGGCAATGAACACTGAAGCTTTCTTT
CDR3 protein: CASSLGQAMNTEAFF

clone size: -
D gene: TRBD1
V gene: TRBV24-1
J gene: TRBJ2-1
CDR3 DNA: TGTGCCACCAGTGATCCCGCGACAGGGTTCAATGAGCAGTTCTTC
CDR3 protein: CATSDPATGFNEQFF

clone size: -
D gene: -
V gene: TRBV3-1/TRBV3-2
J gene: TRBJ2-2
CDR3 DNA: TGTGCCAGCAGCCCTAGACTGCCCACCGGGGAGCTGTTTTTT
CDR3 protein: CASSPRLPTGELFF

clone size: -
D gene: -
V gene: TRBV4-1
J gene: TRBJ2-3
CDR3 DNA: TGCCCCACCAGCCCACTGCTAGCCGTTATCACAGATACGCAGTATTTT
CDR3 protein: CPTSPLLAVITDTQYF

clone size: once
D gene: -
V gene: TRBV28
J gene: TRBJ1-2
CDR3 DNA: TGTGCCAGCAGTTTGCGGGAGCCTTATGGCTACACCTTC
CDR3 protein: CASSLREPYGYTF

clone size: -
D gene: TRBD2
V gene: TRBV13
J gene: TRBJ2-7
CDR3 DNA: TGTGCCAGCAGCAAGGGACTAGGCTACGAGCAGTACTTC
CDR3 protein: CASSKGLGYEQYF

clone size: -
D gene: -
V gene: TRBV12-3/TRBV12-4
J gene: TRBJ2-1
CDR3 DNA: TGTGCCAGCAGGCCCAGCTCCTACAATGAGCAGTTCTTC
CDR3 protein: CASRPSSYNEQFF

clone size: -
D gene: -
V gene: TRBV2
J gene: TRBJ1-1
CDR3 DNA: TGTGCCAGCTTACTCCGGGGGGACACTGAAGCTTTCTTT
CDR3 protein: CASLLRGDTEAFF

clone size: -
D gene: TRBD2
V gene: TRBV28
J gene: TRBJ2-5
CDR3 DNA: TGTGCCAGCAGTGACCCCACGGCAGGGGGACTAGCGGGGCTCCAAGAGACCCAGTACTTC
CDR3 protein: CASSDPTAGGLAGLQETQYF

clone size: -
D gene: TRBD2
V gene: TRBV10-3
J gene: TRBJ2-3
CDR3 DNA: TGTGCCATCAGTGAGGGGGCGGGAGGGCCCGCAGATACGCAGTATTTT
CDR3 protein: CAISEGAGGPADTQYF

clone size: once
D gene: TRBD2
V gene: TRBV5-5
J gene: TRBJ2-7
CDR3 DNA: TGTGCCAGCAGCATTAGGACTAGCGGGACCTACGAGCAGTACTTC
CDR3 protein: CASSIRTSGTYEQYF

clone size: few
D gene: -
V gene: TRBV6-5
J gene: TRBJ2-5
CDR3 DNA: TGTGCCAGCAGTCCCGGGACAACGATAGAGACCCAGTACTTC
CDR3 protein: CASSPGTTIETQYF

clone size: -
D gene: TRBD1
V gene: TRBV28
J gene: TRBJ1-2
CDR3 DNA: TGTGCCAGCAGTCCCCCTTTTAGGACAGGAACGAGAGGGGCCTATGGCTACACCTTC
CDR3 protein: CASSPPFRTGTRGAYGYTF

clone size: -
D gene: TRBD1
V gene: TRBV5-1
J gene: TRBJ2-1
CDR3 DNA: TGCGCCAGCAGCTTGGCGACAGACAGGGCCAATGAGCAGTTCTTC
CDR3 protein: CASSLATDRANEQFF

clone size: few
D gene: TRBD1
V gene: TRBV6-2/TRBV6-3
J gene: TRBJ1-2
CDR3 DNA: TGTGCCAGCAGTCGCTGGACCGGGACAGCTTTTTATGGCTACACCTTC
CDR3 protein: CASSRWTGTAFYGYTF

clone size: -
D gene: TRBD1
V gene: TRBV6-5
J gene: TRBJ1-1
CDR3 DNA: TGTGCCAGCAGCCCAGAACGACAGGGAGGTGAAGCTTTCTTT
CDR3 protein: CASSPERQGGEAFF

clone size: once
D gene: -
V gene: TRBV5-4
J gene: TRBJ1-2
CDR3 DNA: TGTGCCAGCAGCTTGGGGAGGGAGAGGTATGGCTACACCTTC
CDR3 protein: CASSLGRERYGYTF

clone size: -
D gene: TRBD1
V gene: TRBV2
J gene: TRBJ1-3
CDR3 DNA: TGTGCCAGCGGGACAGGGTTCGCTGGAAACACCATATATTTT
CDR3 protein: CASGTGFAGNTIYF

clone size: -
D gene: -
V gene: TRBV2
J gene: TRBJ2-1
CDR3 DNA: TGTGCCAGCAGCCTGATGGGAGGAGAGCAGTTCTTC
CDR3 protein: CASSLMGGEQFF

clone size: few
D gene: TRBD1
V gene: TRBV10-3
J gene: TRBJ1-6
CDR3 DNA: TGTGCCTCGACCGACAGGGTGGATAATTCACCCCTCCACTTT
CDR3 protein: CASTDRVDNSPLHF

clone size: -
D gene: TRBD2
V gene: TRBV5-1
J gene: TRBJ2-2
CDR3 DNA: TGCGCCAGCAGCCCGGGACTAGCGGGAGGAGCCGGGGAGCTGTTTTTT
CDR3 protein: CASSPGLAGGAGELFF

clone size: -
D gene: -
V gene: TRBV2
J gene: TRBJ1-1
CDR3 DNA: TGTGCCAGCAGCTCCCCTCGGACAGTCTCTAACACTGAAGCTTTCTTT
CDR3 protein: CASSSPRTVSNTEAFF

clone size: -
D gene: -
V gene: TRBV5-1
J gene: TRBJ1-1
CDR3 DNA: TGCGCCAGCAGCTCTCAGACTGAAGCTTTCTTT
CDR3 protein: CASSSQTEAFF